Below, 3 T cell receptor beta chains from the same sample are listed, as sequenced in a study of OX40 agonist ivuxolimab in advanced cancers. TCRdb keeps only in-frame clones here, not all; method: immunoSEQ multiplex PCR. Among roughly 12,000 clones, about four fifths were seen once, and the ten largest hold 28%. Source: CD4+ or CD8+ T cells sorted from blood, taken in a trial of the OX40 agonist ivuxolimab. These receptor sequences come from an adult with an advanced solid tumor such as melanoma, head and neck, liver or kidney cancer.

J is TRBJ2-1 and V is TRBV4-2; TRBD2 might be the D (6 bases). V lost 5 bases to trimming and J lost 6 bases, with 11 bases between them. CDR3 length equals 13 residues. Germline CDR1 LGHNA, CDR2 YNFKEQ. CDR3 DNA sequence: TGTGCCAGCAGCTTTATGGGGGGCAATGAGCAGTTCTTC. Its protein product is CASSFMGGNEQFF.

CDR3 protein: CASEMGSNTGELFF. In DNA form, the CDR3 reads TGTGCCAGCGAAATGGGGTCAAACACCGGGGAGCTGTTTTTT. This chain connects TRBV9 to TRBJ2-2; D unclear. The germline V gene has CDR1 SGDLS and CDR2 YYNGEE. The CDR3 runs to 14 residues. The V gene lost 7 bases and the J gene lost 2 bases, with 12 bases spanning the gap.

The V call is TRBV2, the J call TRBJ2-3; 8 bases are a match to TRBD2. The germline CDR1 and CDR2 sequences are SNHLY and FYNNEI. The CDR3 totals 16 residues. The V gene end was trimmed by 0 bases and the J gene end by 2 bases; junction bases not matched to a gene: 4. CDR3 in amino acids: CASSEAFSGVTDTQYF. CDR3 sequence (DNA): TGTGCCAGCAGTGAAGCGTTTAGCGGGGTCACAGATACGCAGTATTTT.